Presented here are 30 T cell receptor beta chains from one specimen sequenced in a study of cytomegalovirus exposure and HLA in healthy donors. PCR was performed using 60 Vbeta and 13 Jbeta primers. Produced via immunoSEQ multiplex PCR; TCRdb's table is partial and in-frame only. The data hold 110,000 or so clones, with 82% observed a single time. Sequenced material: PBMCs. The receptor set was obtained from a woman aged 18-29 years in good health and CMV-seronegative.

The chain uses TRBV6-5 and TRBJ2-5; tentatively, D is TRBD1 (5 bases). Germline V gives CDR1 MNHEY, CDR2 SVGAGI. The CDR3 sequence is 11 residues long. The CDR3 DNA is TGTGGTGTAGGGGTGGGAGAGACCCAGTACTTC. This codes for CGVGVGETQYF.

This chain connects TRBV11-2 to TRBJ2-7; D call uncertain. The V and J ends lost 8 bases and 0 bases respectively, with 14 bases between them. The CDR3 length is 14 residues. CDR1 and CDR2 (germline): SGHAT, FQNNGV. CDR3 region: CASRLGYSSYEQYV. CDR3 DNA sequence: TGTGCCAGCCGCCTAGGGTACAGCTCCTACGAGCAGTACGTC.

The chain joins TRBV7-8 to TRBJ2-7, with 11 bases aligning to TRBD1. J gave up 6 bases and V 5 bases, and 15 bases lay outside the gene matches. Per the germline V gene, CDR1 is SGHVS and CDR2 is FQNEAQ. The CDR3 sequence is 17 residues long. The CDR3 DNA reads as TGTGCCAGCAGCACCCAAGGGGAGGGACAGGGGGGCCTCGAGCAGTACTTC. Amino acids: CASSTQGEGQGGLEQYF.

This rearrangement joins TRBV5-6 to TRBJ1-2; 7 nucleotides line up with TRBD1. CDR3 length: 14 residues. V lost 5 bases to trimming and J lost 4 bases; unmatched junction nucleotides: 8. In germline, CDR1 is SGHDT, CDR2 YYEEEE. The CDR3 coding sequence is TGTGCCAGCAGATTTCAGGGGGATGGCTATGGCTACACCTTC. This translates into CASRFQGDGYGYTF.

The chain employs TRBV9 and TRBJ2-5; 7 bases are a match to TRBD1. Looked up from germline, CDR1 is SGDLS and CDR2 is YYNGEE. The CDR3 sequence is 14 residues long. The V segment lost 3 bases and the J segment 5 bases; nucleotides outside the gene matches: 7. The DNA of the CDR3 is TGTGCCAGCAGCGGACAACAGGGGTCGGAGACCCAGTACTTC. Translated, it gives CASSGQQGSETQYF.

The chain recombines TRBV19 with TRBJ1-3; the D is unclear. Between the trimmed V and J ends, which lost 5 bases and 0 bases, there was a span of 5 bases. The CDR3 sequence is 13 residues long. The germline CDR1 and CDR2 sequences are LNHDA and SQIVND (reference sequence). The CDR3 loop is CASSPYSGNTIYF. CDR3 sequence (DNA): TGTGCCAGTAGTCCGTACTCTGGAAACACCATATATTTT.

V is TRBV19 and J is TRBJ1-6, with 7 positions matching TRBD1. The germline V gene has CDR1 LNHDA and CDR2 SQIVND (reference sequence). The CDR3 is made up of 15 amino acids. With 5 bases clipped from V and 5 bases from J, the junction kept 6 bases outside the gene matches. CDR3 sequence (DNA): TGTGCCAGTAGTCGCGGACAGGCGGATAATTCACCCCTCCACTTT. Translated: CASSRGQADNSPLHF.

This rearrangement joins TRBV5-1 to TRBJ2-1; 8 bases fit TRBD1. Germline V gene data show CDR1 as SGHRS and CDR2 as YFSETQ. CDR3 length: 15 amino acids. The V and J ends lost 0 bases and 4 bases, in that order; junction bases with no gene match: 3. The CDR3 sequence: CASSLVGDRYNEQFF. In nucleotides, the CDR3 is TGCGCCAGCAGCTTGGTAGGGGACAGGTACAATGAGCAGTTCTTC.

This sequence joins TRBV19 and TRBJ2-7, with D possibly TRBD2 on 5 matching bases. Between the trimmed V and J ends, which lost 4 bases and 0 bases, there was a span of 10 bases. Germline V gene data show CDR1 as LNHDA and CDR2 as SQIVND (reference sequence). The CDR3 is made up of 14 amino acids. The CDR3 spells CASSTDSASYEQYF. The CDR3, as DNA: TGTGCCAGTAGTACCGATAGCGCCTCCTACGAGCAGTACTTC.

The chain carries TRBV28 and TRBJ1-5; D is uncertain. CDR3 length: 15 amino acids. CDR1 is MDHEN, CDR2 SYDVKM, per germline. V lost 3 bases and J 1 base, leaving 10 bases between the germline ends. The CDR3 spells CASSLHRRSNQPQHF. In nucleotides, the CDR3 is TGTGCCAGCAGTTTGCACAGACGGAGCAATCAGCCCCAGCATTTT.

The chain joins TRBV7-9 to TRBJ2-3, with 9 positions matching TRBD1. The CDR3 covers 14 residues. The V gene's germline CDR1 is SEHNR and CDR2 FQNEAQ (reference sequence). The V and J ends lost 5 bases and 4 bases, in that order; junction bases with no gene match: 4. CDR3 DNA sequence: TGTGCCAGCAGCAGGGACAGGGCGGCAGATACGCAGTATTTT. Its protein product is CASSRDRAADTQYF.

This sequence joins TRBV9 and TRBJ2-5; TRBD2 might be the D (5 bases). CDR1 is SGDLS, CDR2 YYNGEE, per germline. The ends were cut back, 0 bases at V and 5 bases at J, with 11 bases in the middle. The CDR3 is 14 residues long. CDR3 DNA: TGTGCCAGCAGCGTAGGCTGGGAGTGGGAGACCCAGTACTTC. This encodes CASSVGWEWETQYF.

This clone was seen only a few times. The rearrangement joins TRBV28 to TRBJ2-7; 12 bases fit TRBD1. Germline V lookup: CDR1 MDHEN, CDR2 SYDVKM. CDR3 size: 15 residues. The V gene end was trimmed by 3 bases and the J gene end by 1 base; junction bases not matched to a gene: 1. This chain's CDR3 is CASSLGQGASYEQYF. The CDR3 DNA is TGTGCCAGCAGTTTGGGACAGGGGGCGTCCTACGAGCAGTACTTC.

V and J are TRBV25-1 and TRBJ2-7, with D uncertain. CDR1 and CDR2 (germline): MGHDK, SYGVNS. V lost 6 bases and J 2 bases, leaving 11 bases between the germline ends. This CDR3 is 13 amino acids long. Written as DNA, the CDR3 is TGTGCCAGCAGGGAGACGGTCACCTACGAGCAGTACTTC. Residues: CASRETVTYEQYF.

The rearrangement joins TRBV5-1 to TRBJ1-4; 7 bases are a match to TRBD1. Germline CDR1 and CDR2: SGHRS and YFSETQ. Unmatched junction bases numbered 8, after V lost 4 bases and J lost 8 bases. The CDR3 is made up of 14 amino acids. CDR3 sequence reads: CASSQGQPGEKLFF. CDR3 DNA sequence: TGCGCCAGCAGCCAGGGACAGCCAGGGGAAAAACTGTTTTTT.

This chain connects TRBV30 to TRBJ1-6; TRBD1 matches 8 bases. Per germline, CDR1 GTSNPN and CDR2 SVGIG (reference sequence). The V and J ends lost 4 bases and 11 bases, in that order; junction bases with no gene match: 13. The CDR3 has 15 amino acids. The CDR3 loop is CAWTGWDRRGPPLHF. The CDR3 nucleotides are TGTGCCTGGACAGGTTGGGACAGGCGCGGGCCACCCCTCCACTTT.

J is TRBJ1-2 and V is TRBV7-8; D may be TRBD1 (5 bases). Germline V gene sequence: CDR1 SGHVS, CDR2 FQNEAQ. The CDR3 is 16 residues long. The V gene lost 2 bases and the J gene lost 0 bases, with 13 bases spanning the gap. The CDR3 DNA follows: TGTGCCAGCAGCTTATTTTCAGGGCTAGCTAACTATGGCTACACCTTC. This translates into CASSLFSGLANYGYTF. The whole variable domain, remainder taken from reference TRBV7-8 and TRBJ1-2, is GAGVSQSPRYKVAKRGQDVALRCDPISGHVSLFWYQQALGQGPEFLTYFQNEAQLDKSGLPSDRFFAERPEGSVSTLKIQRTQQEDSAVYLCASSLFSGLANYGYTFGSGTRLTVV.

The chain joins TRBV6-1 to TRBJ2-7, with 8 bases matching TRBD2. This CDR3 is built from 14 residues. Germline CDR1 is MNHNS and CDR2 is SASEGT. With V trimmed by 5 bases and J by 0 bases, 3 bases remained unmatched. The DNA for the CDR3 is TGTGCCAGCAGTACTAGCGGAAGCTCCTACGAGCAGTACTTC. Residues: CASSTSGSSYEQYF.

The chain carries TRBV5-1 and TRBJ2-7, with D possibly being TRBD2 (6 bases). Germline V gives CDR1 SGHRS, CDR2 YFSETQ. This CDR3 contains 15 residues. Trimming took 0 bases from V and 4 from J, leaving 14 bases between them. The CDR3 sequence is CASSLALGSGYEQYF. The CDR3 DNA follows: TGCGCCAGCAGCTTGGCCTTAGGGAGCGGGTACGAGCAGTACTTC.

The J gene is TRBJ2-5, the V gene TRBV27; 8 bases map to TRBD2. The CDR3 consists of 14 residues. The ends lost 3 bases at V and 5 bases at J; junction bases unmatched: 5. From germline, CDR1 is MNHEY and CDR2 SMNVEV (reference sequence). The CDR3 DNA sequence: TGTGCCAGCAGTTTTGCGGGGGGTCGTGAGACCCAGTACTTC. It yields the protein CASSFAGGRETQYF.

The chain joins TRBV28 to TRBJ1-6; no reliable D call. Trimming took off 8 bases at V and 7 bases at J, with 15 bases between the two ends. The germline CDR1 and CDR2 sequences are MDHEN and SYDVKM. The CDR3 totals 14 residues. CDR3: CASCPGERNSPLHF. In nucleotides, the CDR3 is TGTGCCAGCTGCCCCGGTGAACGAAATTCACCCCTCCACTTT.

This chain connects TRBV19 to TRBJ1-1, with D possibly being TRBD1 (5 bases). The CDR3 spans 15 residues. Germline CDR1 reads LNHDA; CDR2 reads SQIVND (reference sequence). Trimming cost V 5 bases and J 4 bases, with 17 bases left between them. The CDR3 DNA reads as TGTGCCAGTAGTGCCTTGGGGCAGGGTCGCACTGAAGCTTTCTTT. Encoded protein: CASSALGQGRTEAFF. The full variable domain, with the rest looked up from reference TRBV19 and TRBJ1-1, is DGGITQSPKYLFRKEGQNVTLSCEQNLNHDAMYWYRQDPGQGLRLIYYSQIVNDFQKGDIAEGYSVSREKKESFPLTVTSAQKNPTAFYLCASSALGQGRTEAFFGQGTRLTVV.

This chain uses TRBV19 with TRBJ1-3; TRBD1 matches 7 bases. Germline CDR1 reads LNHDA; CDR2 reads SQIVND (reference sequence). Unmatched junction bases numbered 4, after V lost 6 bases and J lost 2 bases. CDR3 length equals 14 residues. The CDR3 sequence: CASRDRTAGNTIYF. The CDR3 nucleotides read TGTGCCAGTAGGGACAGGACAGCTGGAAACACCATATATTTT.

V usage is TRBV5-1 and J usage is TRBJ1-2, with D perhaps TRBD1 (6 bases). The length of the CDR3 is 13 residues. CDR1 and CDR2 from the germline V gene are SGHRS and YFSETQ. V shed 0 bases and J shed 6 bases, with 9 bases lying between them. In DNA, the CDR3 is TGCGCCAGCAGCTTGGGGACAGAACATGGCTACACCTTC. Translating it yields CASSLGTEHGYTF.

This rearrangement joins TRBV19 to TRBJ1-5; 7 bases are a match to TRBD1. With 8 bases clipped from V and 6 bases from J, the junction kept 4 bases outside the gene matches. Looked up from germline, CDR1 is LNHDA and CDR2 is SQIVND (reference sequence). This CDR3 has 12 amino acids. For the CDR3, the DNA is TGTGCCAGTCGTCAGGGGGGTCAGCCCCAGCATTTT. This translates into CASRQGGQPQHF.

The chain couples TRBV29-1 to TRBJ1-1; TRBD1 matches 7 bases. The ends lost 7 bases at V and 5 bases at J; junction bases unmatched: 7. Germline V CDR1 and CDR2: SQVTM, ANQGSEA. The CDR3 runs 12 residues. CDR3 in amino acids: CSGARGNTEAFF. The CDR3 nucleotides read TGCAGCGGTGCCAGGGGGAATACTGAAGCTTTCTTT.

The chain has TRBV28 and TRBJ2-7; TRBD2 agrees at 7 bases. Per the germline V gene, CDR1 is MDHEN and CDR2 is SYDVKM. There are 14 residues in the CDR3. Unmatched junction bases numbered 11, after V lost 6 bases and J lost 6 bases. The CDR3 DNA is TGTGCCAGCAGGGGCGGGCTAGCGGTAACCGAGCAGTACTTC. It specifies CASRGGLAVTEQYF.

The chain couples TRBV27 to TRBJ1-4, with D possibly matching TRBD1 (5 bases). Germline loops: CDR1 MNHEY, CDR2 SMNVEV (reference sequence). V dropped 3 bases and J dropped 7 bases, with 12 bases sitting between them. The CDR3 consists of 14 residues. CDR3 amino acids: CASSFGIRGEKLFF. The CDR3 bases are TGTGCCAGCAGTTTCGGTATAAGGGGTGAAAAACTGTTTTTT.

This clone has more than one count but fewer than ten. The J gene is TRBJ1-1, the V gene TRBV28, with no clear D. V dropped 3 bases and J dropped 1 base, with 3 bases sitting between them. CDR1 is MDHEN and CDR2 is SYDVKM in the germline V gene. The CDR3 runs to 12 residues. The CDR3 sequence is CASSLRNTEAFF. The CDR3 coding sequence is TGTGCCAGCAGTTTGAGGAACACTGAAGCTTTCTTT.

The rearrangement joins TRBV19 to TRBJ1-1; the match to TRBD1 covers 10 bases. V was clipped by 6 bases and J by 4 bases; unmatched bases: 2. The CDR3 has 13 residues. Germline V gene data show CDR1 as LNHDA and CDR2 as SQIVND (reference sequence). The CDR3 here is CASSRTGGTEAFF. In DNA, the CDR3 is TGTGCCAGTAGCAGGACAGGGGGCACTGAAGCTTTCTTT.